This T cell receptor (beta chain) was recovered during a study of CD8+ T cells in alopecia areata. Study overall: Treated patients swallowed 5 to 10 mg of oral tofacitinib twice daily. The study's findings and limits: Scalp and blood samples kept many expanded lesional clones throughout tofacitinib.

The CDR3 extends over 16 amino acids. CDR1 and CDR2 from the germline V gene are SGHTA and FQGNSA. Trimming took off 5 bases at V and 1 base at J, with 14 bases between the two ends. Details on this clone: Its antigen remains unknown.

Treatment noted: oral pan-JAK inhibitor, 5-10 mg twice daily. Specimens obtained from alopecia areata patients comprised lesional scalp punch biopsies and peripheral blood. Reverse transcription of extracted RNA yielded cDNA, which provided the sequencing template. The assay was immunoSEQ multiplex PCR, and TCRdb's table has in-frame clones only and misses some. The profile covers around 300,000 clones, with 50% to 75% appearing a single time and 0.93% taken by the ten largest. Here the sequenced sample was CD4+ T cells sorted from blood, taken between weeks 51 and 52, from a patient treated with tofacitinib. This TCR came from a human donor with alopecia areata. The chain couples TRBV7-2 to TRBJ2-2, with D tentatively TRBD1 (5 bases). The CDR3 region is CASSLRGSLNTGELFF. The CDR3 DNA follows: TGTGCCAGCAGCCTAAGGGGCAGCCTGAACACCGGGGAGCTGTTTTTT.